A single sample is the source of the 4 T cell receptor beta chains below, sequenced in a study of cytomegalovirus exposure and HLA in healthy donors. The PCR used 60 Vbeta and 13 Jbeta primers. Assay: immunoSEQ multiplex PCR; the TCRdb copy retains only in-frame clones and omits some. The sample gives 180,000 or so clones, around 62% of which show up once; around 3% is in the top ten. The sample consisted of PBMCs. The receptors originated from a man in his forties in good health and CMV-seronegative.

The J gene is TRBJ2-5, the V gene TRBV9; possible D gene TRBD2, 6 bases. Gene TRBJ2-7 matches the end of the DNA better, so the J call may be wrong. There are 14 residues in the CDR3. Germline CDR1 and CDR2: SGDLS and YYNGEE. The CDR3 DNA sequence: TGTGCCAGCTCCCGGGACTCGGCCCCCTACGAGCAGTACTTC. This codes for CASSRDSAPYEQYF.

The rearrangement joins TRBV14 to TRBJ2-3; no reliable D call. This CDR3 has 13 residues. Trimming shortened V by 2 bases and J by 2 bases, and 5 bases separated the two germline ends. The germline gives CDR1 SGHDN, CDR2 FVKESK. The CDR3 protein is CASSQSITDTQYF. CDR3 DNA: TGTGCCAGCAGCCAATCCATCACAGATACGCAGTATTTT.

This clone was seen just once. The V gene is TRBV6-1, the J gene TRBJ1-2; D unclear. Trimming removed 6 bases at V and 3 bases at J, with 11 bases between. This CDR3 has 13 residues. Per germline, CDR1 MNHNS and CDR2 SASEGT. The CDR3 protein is CASSPRRYYGYTF. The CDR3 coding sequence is TGTGCCAGCAGCCCCAGGAGGTACTATGGCTACACCTTC.

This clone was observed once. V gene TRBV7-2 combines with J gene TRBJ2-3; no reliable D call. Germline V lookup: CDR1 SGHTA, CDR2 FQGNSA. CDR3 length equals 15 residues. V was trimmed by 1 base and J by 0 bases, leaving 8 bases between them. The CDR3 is CASSLEPGSTDTQYF. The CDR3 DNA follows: TGTGCCAGCAGCTTAGAGCCCGGTAGCACAGATACGCAGTATTTT.